This T cell receptor beta chain was sequenced during a study of T cells after yellow fever vaccination. Study summary: When fractions had low cell numbers, they were prepared with SMART-Seq v4 Ultra Low Input. Study conclusions and caveats: Post-booster repertoires again held most primary-vaccination clones (96% CD4, about 90% CD8).

This clonotype was recorded many times. Its antigen is unidentified. Germline V gives CDR1 SGHTA, CDR2 FQGNSA. Trimming took 5 bases from V and 8 from J; bases not matched to a gene: 9. CDR3 length: 15 amino acids. Template switching by 5'RACE produced TCR cDNA, adding a universal primer site and UMIs. Via MiXCR, TCRdb re-called the 5' RACE reads, giving one row per CDR3 protein. The sample lists roughly 310,000 distinct CDR3 sequences, 3% to 4.5% occurring once. The receptor's source is a man younger than 30 who received the YFV17D yellow fever vaccine. The sample was PBMCs, taken on the day of the yellow fever booster vaccination. The V gene is TRBV7-2, the J gene TRBJ2-1, with 10 positions matching TRBD1. CDR3 region: CASSPWGDRGDEQFF. The CDR3 DNA is TGTGCCAGCAGCCCCTGGGGGGACAGGGGAGATGAGCAGTTCTTC.